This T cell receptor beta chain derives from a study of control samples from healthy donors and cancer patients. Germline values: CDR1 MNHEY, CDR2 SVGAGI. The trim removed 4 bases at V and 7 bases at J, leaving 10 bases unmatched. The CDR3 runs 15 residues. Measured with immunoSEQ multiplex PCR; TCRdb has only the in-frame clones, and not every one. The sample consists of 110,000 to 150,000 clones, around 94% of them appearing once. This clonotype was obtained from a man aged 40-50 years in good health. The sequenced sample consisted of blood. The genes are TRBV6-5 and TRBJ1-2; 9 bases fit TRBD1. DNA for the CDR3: TGTGCCAGCAGTTCCACCGGGACAGGGACTAGTGGCTACACCTTC. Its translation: CASSSTGTGTSGYTF.